These 25 T cell receptor beta chains came from one sample sequenced in a study of PD-1 blockade in classical Hodgkin lymphoma. Time point described: cycle 4 day 1 (C4D1), after less than 7 weeks of nivolumab. In every patient, relapse followed autologous stem cell transplantation, while exposure to brentuximab vedotin differed. The assay was immunoSEQ multiplex PCR, and TCRdb's table has in-frame clones only and misses some. The sample comprises about 24,000 clones, about 72% of which are singletons, and 25% to 30% rests with the top ten. The sequenced sample was peripheral blood mononuclear cells (PBMCs), obtained before the fourth cycle of nivolumab. The source is a human donor with classical Hodgkin lymphoma.

This clone was picked up a small number of times. The chain links TRBV6-5 to TRBJ1-2; D is undetermined. Germline V lookup: CDR1 MNHEY, CDR2 SVGAGI. Trimming took off 10 bases at V and 2 bases at J, with 11 bases between the two ends. The CDR3 runs 12 residues. The CDR3 protein is CATVVSNYGYTF. CDR3 bases: TGTGCCACCGTAGTATCAAACTATGGCTACACCTTC.

The rearrangement uses TRBV7-9 and TRBJ2-3; tentatively, D is TRBD1 (6 bases). CDR1 is SEHNR and CDR2 is FQNEAQ in the germline V gene (reference sequence). V was clipped by 5 bases and J by 0 bases, with 15 bases between them. The CDR3 consists of 16 residues. The CDR3: CASSIDRQPSTDTQYF. The CDR3 DNA sequence: TGTGCCAGCAGCATAGACAGGCAACCTAGCACAGATACGCAGTATTTT. Supplemented by reference TRBV7-9 and TRBJ2-3, the full variable domain reads DTGVSQNPRHKITKRGQNVTFRCDPISEHNRLYWYRQTLGQGPEFLTYFQNEAQLEKSRLLSDRFSAERPKGSFSTLEIQRTEQGDSAMYLCASSIDRQPSTDTQYFGPGTRLTVL.

The chain carries TRBV6-5 and TRBJ2-3; D could derive from TRBD1 or TRBD2 (6 bases each). This CDR3 is 15 amino acids long. Germline CDR1 reads MNHEY; CDR2 reads SVGAGI. V shed 5 bases and J shed 0 bases, with 12 bases lying between them. The CDR3 reads CASSRGAESTDTQYF. In DNA form, the CDR3 reads TGTGCCAGCAGTAGGGGGGCGGAGAGCACAGATACGCAGTATTTT.

This clone has only a few counts. The chain has TRBV18 and TRBJ2-5, with 9 bases identical to TRBD2. In germline, CDR1 is KGHSH, CDR2 LQKENI. This CDR3 is 17 amino acids long. The ends lost 1 base at V and 1 base at J; junction bases unmatched: 7. CDR3 nucleotides: TGTGCCAGCTCACCACAGTTAGCGGGGGACTTCCAAGAGACCCAGTACTTC. This gives the protein CASSPQLAGDFQETQYF. The whole variable domain, remainder taken from reference TRBV18 and TRBJ2-5, is NAGVMQNPRHLVRRRGQEARLRCSPMKGHSHVYWYRQLPEEGLKFMVYLQKENIIDESGMPKERFSAEFPKEGPSILRIQQVVRGDSAAYFCASSPQLAGDFQETQYFGPGTRLLVL.

The rearrangement uses TRBV11-2 and TRBJ1-3; D unresolved. The CDR3 contains 14 residues. V was cut by 1 base and J by 3 bases, with 7 bases left in between. Germline V gene data show CDR1 as SGHAT and CDR2 as FQNNGV. Here the CDR3 reads CASSLVTFGNTIYF. In DNA form, the CDR3 reads TGTGCCAGCAGCTTAGTCACATTTGGAAACACCATATATTTT.

This clone was detected only once. V is TRBV5-4 and J is TRBJ1-4, with D maybe TRBD1 (5 bases). The V end was cut by 4 bases, the J end by 5 bases, with 15 bases between. Germline-derived CDR1 and CDR2 are SGHNT and YYREEE (reference sequence). The CDR3 sequence is 15 residues long. The CDR3 region has the DNA TGTGCCAGCAGCCCAGGGAAAGGCCTCAATGAAAAACTGTTTTTT. Translating gives CASSPGKGLNEKLFF.

The V gene is TRBV30, the J gene TRBJ2-1; weak D call: TRBD1 (6 bases). V dropped 1 base and J dropped 0 bases, with 10 bases sitting between them. Per germline, CDR1 GTSNPN and CDR2 SVGIG (reference sequence). This CDR3 is 15 amino acids long. DNA of the CDR3: TGTGCCTGGAGTGACGGACAGATCTCCTACAATGAGCAGTTCTTC. Translated, it gives CAWSDGQISYNEQFF.

V and J are TRBV6-8 and TRBJ1-1, with TRBD1 as a possible D gene (6 bases). Trimming took 1 base from V and 6 from J, leaving 12 bases between them. The germline V gene encodes CDR1 MNHGY and CDR2 SAAAGT. The CDR3 is 14 residues long. The CDR3 reads CASSYFGEGAEAFF. The CDR3 DNA reads as TGTGCCAGCAGTTACTTCGGGGAGGGGGCTGAAGCTTTCTTT.

J is TRBJ1-1 and V is TRBV29-1; D unclear. Trimming pared 7 bases from V and 0 bases from J, leaving 18 bases between. The germline V gene encodes CDR1 SQVTM and CDR2 ANQGSEA. This CDR3 has 15 amino acids. This CDR3 is CSGVTTVLMNTEAFF. The CDR3, as DNA: TGCAGCGGGGTAACGACGGTTTTGATGAACACTGAAGCTTTCTTT.

The rearrangement uses TRBV13 and TRBJ2-3; 12 nucleotides match TRBD2. The V gene's germline CDR1 is PRHDT and CDR2 FYEKMQ (reference sequence). The ends lost 5 bases at V and 0 bases at J; junction bases unmatched: 9. The CDR3 contains 18 residues. This chain's CDR3 is CASSLLSTSGGSTDTQYF. CDR3 sequence (DNA): TGTGCCAGCAGCCTCCTCTCGACTAGCGGGGGAAGCACAGATACGCAGTATTTT.

This sequence joins TRBV7-7 and TRBJ1-4; 11 bases map to TRBD1. The germline V gene encodes CDR1 SSHAT and CDR2 FNYEAQ (reference sequence). V trimming: 5 bases; J trimming: 8 bases; junction bases outside the gene matches: 10. CDR3 length equals 16 residues. The CDR3 here is CASSGQGATLEEKLFF. DNA of the CDR3: TGTGCCAGCAGCGGACAGGGGGCGACCCTGGAAGAAAAACTGTTTTTT.

To note about this clone: In the same sample, other DNA sequences code for this CDR3. The chain is built from TRBV18 and TRBJ2-5, with TRBD1 as a possible D gene (6 bases). The CDR3 loop spans 13 amino acids. V gave up 3 bases and J gave up 5 bases, with 10 bases separating them. Germline V gene lookup returns CDR1 KGHSH and CDR2 LQKENI. The DNA of the CDR3 is TGTGCCAGCTCACCGACAGGTCCCGAGACCCAGTACTTC. This gives the protein CASSPTGPETQYF.

The chain employs TRBV18 and TRBJ1-6; 7 positions agree with TRBD1. The V gene's germline CDR1 is KGHSH and CDR2 LQKENI. This CDR3 has 16 amino acids. With V trimmed by 3 bases and J by 8 bases, 10 bases remained unmatched. Here the CDR3 reads CASSPQGYRGDSPLHF. The CDR3, as DNA: TGTGCCAGCTCACCCCAGGGGTACAGGGGCGATTCACCCCTCCACTTT.

The CDR3 DNA reads as TGTGCCAGCAGTGAATACGGGCGGGGGGGATTCTACAATGAGCAGTTCTTC. Translation: CASSEYGRGGFYNEQFF. The V call is TRBV25-1, the J call TRBJ2-1, with 9 nucleotides matching TRBD2. The CDR3 runs 17 residues. Germline V gives CDR1 MGHDK, CDR2 SYGVNS. The V and J ends lost 0 bases and 3 bases, in that order; junction bases with no gene match: 6.

A few counts support this clone. V gene TRBV13 combines with J gene TRBJ1-1; 7 bases are shared with TRBD1. V dropped 4 bases and J dropped 3; count of bases not matched to a gene: 14. The CDR3 sequence is 17 residues long. Germline assignment: CDR1 PRHDT and CDR2 FYEKMQ (reference sequence). CDR3 nucleotide sequence: TGTGCCAGCAGCTCTAGTATACAGGGGATCCCGTACACTGAAGCTTTCTTT. Translating it yields CASSSSIQGIPYTEAFF.

This clone was picked up one time. The gene calls are TRBV6-5 and TRBJ2-1; 7 bases match TRBD1. The junction had 3 bases not matched to a gene; V was cut back by 0 bases and J by 4 bases. The germline CDR1 and CDR2 sequences are MNHEY and SVGAGI. The CDR3 runs to 15 residues. The CDR3 reads CASSYSGQPYNEQFF. CDR3 DNA sequence: TGTGCCAGCAGTTACTCGGGACAGCCGTACAATGAGCAGTTCTTC.

Here the CDR3 DNA reads TGTGCCAGCAGCTTGTATGGCAGGCTCTACGAGCAGTACTTC. Translation: CASSLYGRLYEQYF. The chain recombines TRBV5-4 with TRBJ2-7; D is undetermined. Germline CDR1 SGHNT, CDR2 YYREEE (reference sequence). Trimming left V 1 base short and J 3 bases short, with 11 bases between. The CDR3 extends over 14 amino acids.

The chain joins TRBV19 to TRBJ2-1; TRBD1 is a possible D gene (6 bases). Trimming cost V 5 bases and J 9 bases, with 14 bases left between them. The V gene's germline CDR1 is LNHDA and CDR2 SQIVND (reference sequence). The CDR3 spans 13 residues. In DNA form, the CDR3 reads TGTGCCAGTAGTGCACAGGGAATTGGTGAGCAGTTCTTC. Amino acids: CASSAQGIGEQFF.

In its sample, this clone was seen a few times. Other DNA sequences within the sample encode an identical CDR3. The CDR3 region is CASSLELAGGRETQYF. The DNA of the CDR3 is TGTGCCAGCAGCTTGGAGTTAGCGGGGGGGCGTGAGACCCAGTACTTC. The chain couples TRBV5-5 to TRBJ2-5; 11 bases align to TRBD2. From germline, CDR1 is SGHKS and CDR2 YYEKEE (reference sequence). V lost 0 bases and J lost 5; bases outside the gene matches: 6. The CDR3 consists of 16 residues. The variable domain in full, completed from reference TRBV5-5 and TRBJ2-5, reads DAGVTQSPTHLIKTRGQQVTLRCSPISGHKSVSWYQQVLGQGPQFIFQYYEKEERGRGNFPDRFSARQFPNYSSELNVNALLLGDSALYLCASSLELAGGRETQYFGPGTRLLVL.

This clone counts as hyperexpanded. The genes are TRBV5-6 and TRBJ1-5, with D tentatively TRBD1 (6 bases). V was clipped by 1 base and J by 3 bases, with 11 bases between them. Germline lookup yields CDR1 SGHDT and CDR2 YYEEEE. The CDR3 runs to 15 residues. The CDR3, as DNA: TGTGCCAGCAGCTTGACAGGGATGGACAATCAGCCCCAGCATTTT. Its translation is CASSLTGMDNQPQHF.

This clone appeared a single time. V usage is TRBV28 and J usage is TRBJ1-6, with TRBD1 as a possible D gene (5 bases). The germline CDR1 and CDR2 sequences are MDHEN and SYDVKM. The CDR3 extends over 15 amino acids. With 6 bases removed from V and 7 bases from J, the gap between germline ends came to 16 bases. CDR3 nucleotides: TGTGCCAGCAGCAATGTCCTCAGGGTCAATTCACCCCTCCACTTT. Amino acid sequence: CASSNVLRVNSPLHF.

The chain joins TRBV7-6 to TRBJ1-3, with D uncertain. Trimming took off 6 bases at V and 0 bases at J, with 9 bases between the two ends. CDR1 is SGHVS and CDR2 is FNYEAQ in the germline V gene. The CDR3 is 14 residues long. CDR3 protein: CASRESVSGNTIYF. CDR3 in DNA: TGTGCCAGCAGGGAATCTGTCTCTGGAAACACCATATATTTT.

The chain combines TRBV5-3 with TRBJ1-2, with unresolved D. TRBV5-3 is reported as an ORF; its role is uncertain. V dropped 7 bases and J dropped 8 bases, with 12 bases sitting between them. The CDR3 length is 11 residues. The CDR3 reads CARLAARGYTF. The CDR3, as DNA: TGTGCCAGACTCGCCGCGAGGGGCTACACCTTC.

This chain links TRBV9 with TRBJ1-5; 9 bases line up with TRBD1. The CDR3 length is 17 residues. The V and J ends lost 2 bases and 5 bases, in that order; junction bases with no gene match: 11. In germline, CDR1 is SGDLS, CDR2 YYNGEE. For the CDR3, the DNA is TGTGCCAGCAGCGTCGGACAGGGGAGTTATCAGGATCAGCCCCAGCATTTT. Residues: CASSVGQGSYQDQPQHF.

The chain carries TRBV10-3 and TRBJ2-2, with unresolved D. Germline V gene lookup returns CDR1 ENHRY and CDR2 SYGVKD. Trimming shortened V by 3 bases and J by 4 bases, and 15 bases separated the two germline ends. The CDR3 spans 16 residues. In DNA, the CDR3 is TGTGCCATCAGTGATAATACACACTGGCGCACCGGGGAGCTGTTTTTT. It specifies CAISDNTHWRTGELFF.